This T cell receptor beta chain stems from a study of response to subunit inactivated influenza vaccine. V lost 1 base and J 10 bases, leaving 14 bases between the germline ends. The CDR3 runs to 14 residues. Study-level results: The study's authors posited that every seasonal influenza vaccination enlists few new T cells.

TCRdb re-called the RT-PCR reads through MiXCR, storing one row per CDR3 protein. Here the sample spans more than 450,000 distinct CDR3 sequences, less than 8% being singletons. In its sample, this clonotype was seen a few times. As yet, its antigen is unknown. Source: PBMCs from blood, taken around 25 months after vaccination. The TCR sequence derives from a man between 50 and 69 years old who received an inactivated influenza vaccine. J is TRBJ2-4 and V is TRBV12-3 or TRBV12-4, with D hard to call. CDR3 DNA sequence: TGTGCCAGCAGTTTAGATGATTGGGGTGCGATTCAGTACTTC. It codes for CASSLDDWGAIQYF.